The T cell receptor beta chain under discussion was sequenced for a study of T-cell reconstitution after alpha-beta-depleted transplantation in children. As it was prepared, the TCRbeta library received unique molecular identifiers. TCRdb redid the calling of the PCR reads with MiXCR, one entry per CDR3 protein. The profile covers 450,000 to 500,000 distinct CDR3 sequences, with around 13% appearing a single time and approximately 5.4% taken by the ten largest. From germline, CDR1 is SGHKS and CDR2 YYEKEE (reference sequence). This CDR3 has 15 residues. V was cut by 0 bases and J by 4 bases, with 13 bases left in between.

The sequence came from a human donor who donated a stem cell graft to a child with combined immunodeficiency. The V gene is TRBV5-5, the J gene TRBJ1-1, with D perhaps TRBD1 (6 bases). The material sequenced was PBMCs from the stem cell graft donor, taken from the stem cell graft. The CDR3 coding sequence is TGTGCCAGCAGCTTGGAGGGGGGAACGAGCACTGAAGCTTTCTTT. This codes for CASSLEGGTSTEAFF.